The entry that follows covers one T cell receptor (beta chain) sequence. Its specificity is unknown. Germline V gene sequence: CDR1 LNHDA, CDR2 SQIVND (reference sequence). The CDR3 is made up of 17 amino acids. The source of the sample is a study of CXCR3-negative and CXCR3-positive naive CD8 T cells. Study-wide results and caveats: Naive cells, whether CXCR3-negative or CXCR3-positive, had similar TRBV-TRBJ usage, while memory cells differed. After cryopreservation, CXCR3 expression dropped partially; most assays used fresh PBMCs.

In triplicate, each CD8+ T cell subset was sorted at under 350,000 cells per replicate. Naive CD8+ T cells showed a CD45RO-CCR7+CD27+CD95- phenotype. The authors prepared UMI-labeled TRB cDNA libraries by 5' RACE. TCRdb re-called the 5' RACE reads and catalogs CDR3 proteins one per entry, DNA excluded. This sample's table reports some 130,000 distinct CDR3 sequences. The specimen was naive CXCR3- CD8+ T cells from blood. Specified subset: CD45RO-CCR7+CD27+CD95- naive CD8+ T cells lacking CXCR3 (TNR3-). J is TRBJ1-1 and V is TRBV19; checking the TCRdb D call of TRBD1 is not possible without DNA. The TCR sequence derives from a human donor in good health. Some clones in this sample may be carry-over from other donors' samples. CDR3 loop: CASSIFFLRGLNTEAFF. Combining the CDR3 with reference TRBV19 and TRBJ1-1 gives the whole variable domain DGGITQSPKYLFRKEGQNVTLSCEQNLNHDAMYWYRQDPGQGLRLIYYSQIVNDFQKGDIAEGYSVSREKKESFPLTVTSAQKNPTAFYLCASSIFFLRGLNTEAFFGQGTRLTVV.